This is a list of T cell receptor beta chains from one sample in a study of T cells after somatic rescue of genetic block. The table came from immunoSEQ multiplex PCR; TCRdb's copy has only in-frame clones and leaves some out. The profile covers about 68,000 clones, with around 90% appearing a single time and 2.9% taken by the ten largest. Sequencing input: peripheral blood mononuclear cells (PBMCs). The receptors were sampled from a man aged 35-49 years. Each CDR3 is given with its conserved first and last residue. A D gene is named only where the DNA matches it firmly. Clone size appears in some rows only: once, few, many, or a class for an expanded clone.

v_call	d_call	clone_size	j_call	cdr3_nt	cdr3_aa
TRBV7-9	.	.	TRBJ2-3	TGTGCCAGCAGCAGCCAGGGGCGCGGATCAGATACGCAGTATTTT	CASSSQGRGSDTQYF
TRBV18	.	.	TRBJ1-3	TGTGCCAGCCAAGAACTAGTCTGGGGGCGAACCTCTGGAAACACCATATATTTT	CASQELVWGRTSGNTIYF
TRBV7-9	.	.	TRBJ2-7	TGTGCCAGCAGCTCCCTAACCTACGAGCAGTACTTC	CASSSLTYEQYF
TRBV6-4	TRBD2	.	TRBJ2-3	TGTGCCAGCAGTCTGGGCGGGGGGGCCACAGATACGCAGTATTTT	CASSLGGGATDTQYF
TRBV5-4	.	.	TRBJ1-1	TGTGCCAGCAGCCCCCCTCCGGGGTGGGCGAACACTGAAGCTTTCTTT	CASSPPPGWANTEAFF
TRBV28	TRBD1	.	TRBJ2-4	TGTGCCAGCAGTACGACAGGGGGTATAAACATTCAGTACTTC	CASSTTGGINIQYF
TRBV14	TRBD1	.	TRBJ1-2	TGTGCCAGCAGCCAAGATCGTGGGACAGGGGAGATTAACTATGGCTACACCTTC	CASSQDRGTGEINYGYTF
TRBV27	.	.	TRBJ1-5	TGTGCCAGCAGTTCGCCGGATAGCAATCAGCCCCAGCATTTT	CASSSPDSNQPQHF
TRBV6-4	TRBD2	.	TRBJ2-2	TGTGCCAGCAGCCCCCTTGGCGGGGGGGCCGGGGAGCTGTTTTTT	CASSPLGGGAGELFF
TRBV18	TRBD1	.	TRBJ1-1	TGTGCCAGCTCCCATAGCCCTACAGGGGGTAACACTGAAGCTTTCTTT	CASSHSPTGGNTEAFF
TRBV10-3	TRBD2	.	TRBJ2-4	TGTGCCATCGGTAATAGCGGGAGCCTAGCCAAAAACATTCAGTACTTC	CAIGNSGSLAKNIQYF
TRBV6-8	.	.	TRBJ2-4	TGTGCCAGCAGTTACTCGTGGGGGGTGGAGGCTGAGCTAGCCAAAAACATTCAGTACTTC	CASSYSWGVEAELAKNIQYF
TRBV10-3	TRBD1	once	TRBJ2-1	TGTGCCATCGCCCCCGACAGGGGCTGGGTCAATGAGCAGTTCTTC	CAIAPDRGWVNEQFF
TRBV6-4	.	.	TRBJ1-2	TGTGCCAGCACCACGTACTATGGCTACACCTTC	CASTTYYGYTF
TRBV4-3	.	once	TRBJ2-1	TGCGCCAGCAGCCAAGAAAGCGGTGGCTCCTACAATGAGCAGTTCTTC	CASSQESGGSYNEQFF
TRBV10-1	.	.	TRBJ2-3	TGCGCCAGCAGTTGGAGGGTTGGCACAGATACGCAGTATTTT	CASSWRVGTDTQYF
TRBV18	TRBD2	.	TRBJ2-7	TGTGCCAGCTCGCCAGGGACTAGCGGGAGAGAAGGAGAGTACTTC	CASSPGTSGREGEYF
TRBV9	.	.	TRBJ2-2	TGTGCCAGCAGCCTCAGAGGGGGTGGGACCGGGGAGCTGTTTTTT	CASSLRGGGTGELFF
TRBV7-2	TRBD2	.	TRBJ2-3	TGTGCCAGCAGCTTAGGGCCCAGCGGGACGACAGATACGCAGTATTTT	CASSLGPSGTTDTQYF
TRBV7-9	.	.	TRBJ1-4	TGTGCCAGCAGCTTACAGACGGGGAGTGAAAAACTGTTTTTT	CASSLQTGSEKLFF
TRBV7-9	TRBD1	.	TRBJ2-7	TGTGCCAGCAGCGTGGGACAGGTCTACGAGCAGTACTTC	CASSVGQVYEQYF
TRBV7-9	.	.	TRBJ1-4	TGTGCCAGCAGCTCCCCGGGGGGCGTCGATGAAAAACTGTTTTTT	CASSSPGGVDEKLFF
TRBV27	TRBD1	medium-sized	TRBJ1-2	TGTGCCAGCAGTCAGGGGGGCTGGGGCTACACCTTC	CASSQGGWGYTF
TRBV6-5	.	.	TRBJ1-4	TGTGCCAGCAGTTACCGGCAGGGGATAGGTGAAAAACTGTTTTTT	CASSYRQGIGEKLFF
TRBV7-9	TRBD1	.	TRBJ2-3	TGTGCCAGCAGCACCCGGGGACAGGGTCTTATCAGCACAGATACGCAGTATTTT	CASSTRGQGLISTDTQYF